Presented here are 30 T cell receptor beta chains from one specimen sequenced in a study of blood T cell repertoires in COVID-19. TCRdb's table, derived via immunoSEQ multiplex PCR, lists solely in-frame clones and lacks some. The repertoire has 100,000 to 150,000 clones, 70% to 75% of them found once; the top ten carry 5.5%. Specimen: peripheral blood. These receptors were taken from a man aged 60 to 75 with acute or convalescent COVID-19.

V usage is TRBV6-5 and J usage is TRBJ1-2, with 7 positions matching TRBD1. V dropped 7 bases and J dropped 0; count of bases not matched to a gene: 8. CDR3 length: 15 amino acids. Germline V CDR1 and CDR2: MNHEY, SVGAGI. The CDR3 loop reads CASTQTGLTNYGYTF. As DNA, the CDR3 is TGTGCCAGCACCCAGACAGGGCTAACTAACTATGGCTACACCTTC.

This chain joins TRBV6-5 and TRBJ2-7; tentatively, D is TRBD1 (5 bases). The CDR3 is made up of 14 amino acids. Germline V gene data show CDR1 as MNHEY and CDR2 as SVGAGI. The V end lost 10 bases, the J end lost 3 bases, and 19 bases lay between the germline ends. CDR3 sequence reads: CAKKRGSGFYEQYF. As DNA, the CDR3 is TGTGCCAAAAAAAGGGGTTCGGGTTTCTACGAGCAGTACTTC.

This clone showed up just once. CDR3 DNA sequence: TGTGCCACCGCGGGATACTCTGAAGCTTTCTTT. It codes for CATAGYSEAFF. The chain is built from TRBV24-1 and TRBJ1-1; D remains ambiguous. Germline V gene lookup returns CDR1 KGHDR and CDR2 SFDVKD. Trimming pared 9 bases from V and 6 bases from J, leaving 10 bases between. The CDR3 has 11 residues.

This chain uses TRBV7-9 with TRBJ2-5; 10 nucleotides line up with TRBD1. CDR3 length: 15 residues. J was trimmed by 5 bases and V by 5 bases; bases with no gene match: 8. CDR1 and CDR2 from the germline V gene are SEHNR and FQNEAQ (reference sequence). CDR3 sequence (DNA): TGTGCCAGCAGCCACCAGACAGGGGGCAGTGAGACCCAGTACTTC. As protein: CASSHQTGGSETQYF.

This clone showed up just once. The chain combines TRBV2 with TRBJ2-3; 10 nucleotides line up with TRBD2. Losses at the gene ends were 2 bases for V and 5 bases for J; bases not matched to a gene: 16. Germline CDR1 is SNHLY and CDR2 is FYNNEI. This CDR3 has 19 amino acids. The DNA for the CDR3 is TGTGCCAGCAGTGAATCGGGCTTTTCCGCTAGCGGGAGAAGAGATACGCAGTATTTT. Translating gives CASSESGFSASGRRDTQYF.

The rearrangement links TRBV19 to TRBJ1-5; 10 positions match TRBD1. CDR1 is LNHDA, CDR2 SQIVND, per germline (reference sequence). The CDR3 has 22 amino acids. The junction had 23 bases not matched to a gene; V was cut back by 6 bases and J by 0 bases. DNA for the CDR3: TGTGCCAGTAGAAAAGGACAGGGGGGGTTCATGGAGAGTGCATATAGCAATCAGCCCCAGCATTTT. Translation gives CASRKGQGGFMESAYSNQPQHF.

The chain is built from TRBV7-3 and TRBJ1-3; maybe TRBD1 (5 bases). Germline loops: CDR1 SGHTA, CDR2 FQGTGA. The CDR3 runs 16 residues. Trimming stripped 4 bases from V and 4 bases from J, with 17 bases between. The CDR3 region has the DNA TGTGCCAGCAGCTCTCACTCTGGGACTCTCGGAAACACCATATATTTT. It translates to CASSSHSGTLGNTIYF.

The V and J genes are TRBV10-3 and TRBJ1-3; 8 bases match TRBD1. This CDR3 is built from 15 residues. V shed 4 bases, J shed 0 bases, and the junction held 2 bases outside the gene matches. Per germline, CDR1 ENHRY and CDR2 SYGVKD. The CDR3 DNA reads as TGTGCCATCAGTGCAGGGGGCGGCTCTGGAAACACCATATATTTT. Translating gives CAISAGGGSGNTIYF.

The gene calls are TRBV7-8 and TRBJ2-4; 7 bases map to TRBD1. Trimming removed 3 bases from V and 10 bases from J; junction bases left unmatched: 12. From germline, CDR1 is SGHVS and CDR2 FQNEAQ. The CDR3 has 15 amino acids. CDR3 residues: CASSLGQGVIFIQYF. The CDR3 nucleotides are TGTGCCAGCAGCTTGGGGCAGGGGGTGATTTTTATTCAGTACTTC.

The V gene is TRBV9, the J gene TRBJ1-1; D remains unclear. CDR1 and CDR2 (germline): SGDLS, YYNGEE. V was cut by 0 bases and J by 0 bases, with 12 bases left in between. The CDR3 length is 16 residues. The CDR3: CASSVVSAGMNTEAFF. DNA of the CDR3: TGTGCCAGCAGCGTAGTGTCGGCAGGAATGAACACTGAAGCTTTCTTT.

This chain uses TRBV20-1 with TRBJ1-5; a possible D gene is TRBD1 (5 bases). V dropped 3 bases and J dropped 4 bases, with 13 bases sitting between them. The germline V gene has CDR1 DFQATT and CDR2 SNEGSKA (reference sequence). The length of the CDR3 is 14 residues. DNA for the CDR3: TGCAGTGCTAGTAGGGGCAGGGAAAATCAGCCCCAGCATTTT. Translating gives CSASRGRENQPQHF.

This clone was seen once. CDR3 DNA: TGTGCCAGCAGCTTAGTCTCGTACTACGAGCAGTACTTC. Translating gives CASSLVSYYEQYF. V is TRBV7-2 and J is TRBJ2-7; D is unresolved. V gave up 1 base and J gave up 3 bases, with 7 bases separating them. In germline, CDR1 is SGHTA, CDR2 FQGNSA. The CDR3 runs 13 residues.

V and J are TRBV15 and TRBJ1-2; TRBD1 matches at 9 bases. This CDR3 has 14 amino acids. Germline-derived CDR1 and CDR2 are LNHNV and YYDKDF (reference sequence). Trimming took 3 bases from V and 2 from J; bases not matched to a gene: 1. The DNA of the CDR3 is TGTGCCACCAGCAGGGACAGGGGAAACTATGGCTACACCTTC. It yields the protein CATSRDRGNYGYTF.

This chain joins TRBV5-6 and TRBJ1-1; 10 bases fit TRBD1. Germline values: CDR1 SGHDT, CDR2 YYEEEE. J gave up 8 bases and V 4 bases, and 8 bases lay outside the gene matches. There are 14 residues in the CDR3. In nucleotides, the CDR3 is TGTGCCAGCAGCCAGACAGGGGGCCGGTGGGAAGCTTTCTTT. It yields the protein CASSQTGGRWEAFF.

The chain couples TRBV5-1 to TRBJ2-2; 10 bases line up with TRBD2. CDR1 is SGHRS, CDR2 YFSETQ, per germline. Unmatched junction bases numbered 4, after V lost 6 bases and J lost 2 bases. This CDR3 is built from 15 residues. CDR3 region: CASTELAGNTGELFF. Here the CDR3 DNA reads TGCGCCAGCACCGAACTAGCGGGAAACACCGGGGAGCTGTTTTTT.

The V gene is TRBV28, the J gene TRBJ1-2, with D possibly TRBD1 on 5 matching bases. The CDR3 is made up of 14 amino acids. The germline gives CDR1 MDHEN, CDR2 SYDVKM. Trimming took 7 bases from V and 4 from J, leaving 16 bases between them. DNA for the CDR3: TGTGCCAGCACCCGCGGGGGGTTCGGCTATGGCTACACCTTC. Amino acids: CASTRGGFGYGYTF.

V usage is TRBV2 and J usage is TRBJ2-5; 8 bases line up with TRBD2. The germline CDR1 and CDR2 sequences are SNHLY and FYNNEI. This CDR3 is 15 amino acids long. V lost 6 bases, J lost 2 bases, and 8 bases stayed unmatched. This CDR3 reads CASRKSGSRQETQYF. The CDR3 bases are TGTGCCAGCAGAAAGAGCGGGAGCAGGCAAGAGACCCAGTACTTC.

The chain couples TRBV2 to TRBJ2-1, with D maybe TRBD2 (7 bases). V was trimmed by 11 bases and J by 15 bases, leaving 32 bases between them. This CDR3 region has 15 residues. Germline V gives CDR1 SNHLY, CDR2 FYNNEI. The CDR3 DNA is TGTGCCTGCCGGGAATCCCGGGAGGCGGGGGCGATGGGGTTCTTC. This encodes CACRESREAGAMGFF. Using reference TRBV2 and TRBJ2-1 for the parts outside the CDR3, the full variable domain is EPEVTQTPSHQVTQMGQEVILRCVPISNHLYFYWYRQILGQKVEFLVSFYNNEISEKSEIFDDQFSVERPDGSNFTLKIRSTKLEDSAMYFCACRESREAGAMGFFGPGTRLTVL.

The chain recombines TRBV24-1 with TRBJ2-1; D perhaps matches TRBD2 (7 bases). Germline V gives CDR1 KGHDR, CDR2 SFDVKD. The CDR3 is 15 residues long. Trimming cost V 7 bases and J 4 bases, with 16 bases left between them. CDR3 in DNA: TGTGCCACCAGCGGACGGGGGGCTGGTTACAATGAGCAGTTCTTC. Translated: CATSGRGAGYNEQFF.

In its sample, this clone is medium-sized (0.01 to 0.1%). DNA of the CDR3: TGTGCCAGCAGCCAAACGCGGGGGGGCGGACACAATGAGCAGTTCTTC. Translating gives CASSQTRGGGHNEQFF. This rearrangement joins TRBV4-2 to TRBJ2-1, with 9 nucleotides matching TRBD2. V shed 2 bases, J shed 5 bases, and the junction held 7 bases outside the gene matches. The CDR3 length is 16 residues. The germline CDR1 and CDR2 sequences are LGHNA and YNFKEQ.

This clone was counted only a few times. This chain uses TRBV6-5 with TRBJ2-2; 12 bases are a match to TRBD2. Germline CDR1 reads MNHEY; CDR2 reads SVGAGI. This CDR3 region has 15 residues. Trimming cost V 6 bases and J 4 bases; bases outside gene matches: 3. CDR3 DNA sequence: TGTGCCAGCAGCAGGACTAGCGGGATCACCGGGGAGCTGTTTTTT. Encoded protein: CASSRTSGITGELFF.

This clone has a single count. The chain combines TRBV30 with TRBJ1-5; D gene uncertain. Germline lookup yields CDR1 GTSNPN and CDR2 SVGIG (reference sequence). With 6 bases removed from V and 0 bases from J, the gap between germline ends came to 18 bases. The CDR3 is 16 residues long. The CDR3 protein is CACPGPDVDSNQPQHF. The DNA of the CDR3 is TGTGCCTGCCCAGGCCCGGATGTTGATAGCAATCAGCCCCAGCATTTT.

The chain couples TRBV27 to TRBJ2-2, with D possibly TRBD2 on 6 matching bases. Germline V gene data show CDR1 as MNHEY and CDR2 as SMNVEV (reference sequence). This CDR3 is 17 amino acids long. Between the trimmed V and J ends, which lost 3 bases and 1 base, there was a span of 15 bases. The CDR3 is CASSFGSGRENTGELFF. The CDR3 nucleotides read TGTGCCAGCAGTTTCGGGAGTGGGCGGGAGAACACCGGGGAGCTGTTTTTT.

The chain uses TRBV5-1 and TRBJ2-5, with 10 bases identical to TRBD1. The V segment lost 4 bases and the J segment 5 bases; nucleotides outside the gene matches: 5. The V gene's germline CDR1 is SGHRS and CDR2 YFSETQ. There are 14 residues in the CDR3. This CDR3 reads CASSVTGGRETQYF. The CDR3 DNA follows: TGCGCCAGCAGCGTGACAGGGGGCCGGGAGACCCAGTACTTC.

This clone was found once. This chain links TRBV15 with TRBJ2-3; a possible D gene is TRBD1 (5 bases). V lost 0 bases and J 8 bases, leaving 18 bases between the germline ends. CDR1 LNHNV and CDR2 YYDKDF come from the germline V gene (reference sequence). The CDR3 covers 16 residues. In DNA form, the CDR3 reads TGTGCCACCAGCAGAGATGGTGGTTCGCTAAGGGGTACGCAGTATTTT. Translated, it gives CATSRDGGSLRGTQYF.

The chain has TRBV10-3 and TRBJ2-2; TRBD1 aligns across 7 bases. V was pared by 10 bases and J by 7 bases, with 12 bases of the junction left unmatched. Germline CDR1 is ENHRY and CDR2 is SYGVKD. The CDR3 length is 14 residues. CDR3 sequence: CASRGKTGSGELFF. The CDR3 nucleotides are TGTGCCAGCAGGGGGAAAACAGGGAGCGGGGAGCTGTTTTTT.

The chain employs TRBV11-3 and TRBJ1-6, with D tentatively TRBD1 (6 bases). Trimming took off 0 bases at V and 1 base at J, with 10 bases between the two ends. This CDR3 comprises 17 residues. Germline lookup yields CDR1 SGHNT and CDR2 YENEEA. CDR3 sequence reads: CASSLDYQGSYNSPLHF. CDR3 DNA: TGTGCCAGCAGCTTAGATTATCAGGGGTCCTATAATTCACCCCTCCACTTT.

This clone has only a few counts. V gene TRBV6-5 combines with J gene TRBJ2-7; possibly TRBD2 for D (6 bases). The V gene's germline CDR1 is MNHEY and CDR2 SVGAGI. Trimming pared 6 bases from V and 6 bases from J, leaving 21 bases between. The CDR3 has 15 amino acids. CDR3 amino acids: CASRREYGRVAEQYF. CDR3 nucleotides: TGTGCCAGCAGGCGGGAATACGGCAGGGTTGCCGAGCAGTACTTC.

The CDR3 bases are TGTGCCAGTACCTCCGGGAGGACAGGGAGGACTGAAGCTTTCTTT. This sequence encodes CASTSGRTGRTEAFF. This chain uses TRBV19 with TRBJ1-1; TRBD1 matches 8 bases. With V trimmed by 7 bases and J by 5 bases, 12 bases remained unmatched. Germline V gene lookup returns CDR1 LNHDA and CDR2 SQIVND (reference sequence). This CDR3 region has 15 residues.

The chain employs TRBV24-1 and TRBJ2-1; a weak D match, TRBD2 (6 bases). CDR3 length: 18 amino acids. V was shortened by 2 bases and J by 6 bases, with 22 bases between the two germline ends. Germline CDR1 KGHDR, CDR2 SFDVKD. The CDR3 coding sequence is TGTGCCACCAGTGATTGGGGGTTCGGAACGGGAGCGGGCAATGAGCAGTTCTTC. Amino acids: CATSDWGFGTGAGNEQFF.